This T cell receptor beta chain was identified during a study of blood T cell repertoires in COVID-19. Study in general: The United States, Italy and Spain provided the acute and convalescent COVID-19 samples. In each case, the material was cDNA or gDNA derived from T cells, B-cell-depleted T cells, or PBMCs.

Authors' processing steps: Amplification from reference gene primers served as the basis for estimated nucleated cell counts. Generated by immunoSEQ multiplex PCR, the TCRdb table keeps only in-frame clones and is missing some. Clonal size and the V and J genes are those of that table, whereas D and trimming came from the DNA. The sample has hundreds of thousands of clones, roughly 90% seen once. This clone has just a few counts. CDR1 SGHTA and CDR2 FQGNSA come from the germline V gene. This CDR3 comprises 16 residues. V trimming: 0 bases; J trimming: 9 bases; junction bases outside the gene matches: 5.

This sequence was found in a woman in her 30s with active or convalescent COVID-19. Material: peripheral blood. The chain has TRBV7-2 and TRBJ2-1; 13 positions match TRBD2. The CDR3 nucleotides are TGTGCCAGCAGCTTAGCGCGGGGACTAGCGGGACTTGAGCAGTTCTTC. Amino acid sequence: CASSLARGLAGLEQFF.